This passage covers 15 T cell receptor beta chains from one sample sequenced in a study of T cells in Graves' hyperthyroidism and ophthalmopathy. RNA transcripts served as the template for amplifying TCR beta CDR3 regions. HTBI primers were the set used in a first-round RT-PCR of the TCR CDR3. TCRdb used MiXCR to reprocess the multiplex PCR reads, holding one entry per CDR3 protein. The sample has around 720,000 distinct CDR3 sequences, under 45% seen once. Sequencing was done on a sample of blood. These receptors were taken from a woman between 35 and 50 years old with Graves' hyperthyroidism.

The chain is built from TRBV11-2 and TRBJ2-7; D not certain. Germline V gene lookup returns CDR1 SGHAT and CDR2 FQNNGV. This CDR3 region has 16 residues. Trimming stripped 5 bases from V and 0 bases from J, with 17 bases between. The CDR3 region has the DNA TGTGCCAGCAGCCGACCAGCGTGCTGCTCCTCCTACGAGCAGTACTTC. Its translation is CASSRPACCSSYEQYF.

The CDR3 DNA sequence: TGCGCCAGCATCCGCAGCCTCGGTAGCGGGGGGGCCCGCGAGCAGTACTTC. It specifies CASIRSLGSGGAREQYF. The rearrangement links TRBV10-2 to TRBJ2-7; 11 nucleotides agree with TRBD2. The CDR3 has 17 residues. Per the germline V gene, CDR1 is WSHSY and CDR2 is SAAADI. With 7 bases clipped from V and 6 bases from J, the junction kept 17 bases outside the gene matches.

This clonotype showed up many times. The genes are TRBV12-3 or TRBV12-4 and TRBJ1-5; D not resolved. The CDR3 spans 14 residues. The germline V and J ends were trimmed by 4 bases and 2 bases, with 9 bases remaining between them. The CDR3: CASSSSRGNQPQHF. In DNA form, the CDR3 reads TGTGCCAGCAGTTCGTCTCGGGGCAATCAGCCCCAGCATTTT.

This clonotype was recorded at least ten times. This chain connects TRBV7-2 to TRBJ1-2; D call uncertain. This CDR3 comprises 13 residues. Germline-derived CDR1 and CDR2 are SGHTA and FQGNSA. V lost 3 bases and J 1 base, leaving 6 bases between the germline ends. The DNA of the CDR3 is TGTGCCAGCAGCTTTAGCAGTAACTATGGCTACACCTTC. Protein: CASSFSSNYGYTF.

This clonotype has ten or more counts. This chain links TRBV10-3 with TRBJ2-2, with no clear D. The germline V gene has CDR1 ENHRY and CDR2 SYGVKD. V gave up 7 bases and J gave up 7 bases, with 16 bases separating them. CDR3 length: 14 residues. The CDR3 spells CAITRQLESGELFF. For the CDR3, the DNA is TGTGCCATCACCCGTCAACTGGAAAGCGGGGAGCTGTTTTTT.

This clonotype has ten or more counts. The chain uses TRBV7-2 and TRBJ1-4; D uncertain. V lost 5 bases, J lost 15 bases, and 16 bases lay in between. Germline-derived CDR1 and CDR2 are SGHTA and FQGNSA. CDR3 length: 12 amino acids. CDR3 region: CASSHLEGLVFF. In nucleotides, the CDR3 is TGTGCCAGCAGCCACCTTGAGGGCTTAGTGTTTTTT.

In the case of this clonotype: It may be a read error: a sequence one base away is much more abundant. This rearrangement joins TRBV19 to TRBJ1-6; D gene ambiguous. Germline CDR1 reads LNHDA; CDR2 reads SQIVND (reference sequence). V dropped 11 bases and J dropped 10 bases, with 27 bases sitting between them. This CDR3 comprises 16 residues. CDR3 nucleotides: TGTGCCGGCAGCCAAGCCGGGGAAGGCGGGCTGTCACCCCTCCACTTT. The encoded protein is CAGSQAGEGGLSPLHF.

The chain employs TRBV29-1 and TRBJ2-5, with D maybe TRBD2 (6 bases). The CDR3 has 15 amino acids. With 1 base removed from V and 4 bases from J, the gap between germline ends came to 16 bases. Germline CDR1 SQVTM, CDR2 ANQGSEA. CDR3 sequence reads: CSVEGGTVFGETQYF. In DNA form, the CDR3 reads TGCAGCGTTGAAGGCGGGACGGTTTTTGGAGAGACCCAGTACTTC.

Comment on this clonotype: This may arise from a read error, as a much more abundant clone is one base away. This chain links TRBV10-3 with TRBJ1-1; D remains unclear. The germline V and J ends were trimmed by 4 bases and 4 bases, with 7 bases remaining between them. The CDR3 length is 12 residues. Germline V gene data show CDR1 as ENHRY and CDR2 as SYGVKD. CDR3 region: CAISGATTEAFF. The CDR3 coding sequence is TGTGCCATCAGTGGGGCGACCACTGAAGCTTTCTTT.

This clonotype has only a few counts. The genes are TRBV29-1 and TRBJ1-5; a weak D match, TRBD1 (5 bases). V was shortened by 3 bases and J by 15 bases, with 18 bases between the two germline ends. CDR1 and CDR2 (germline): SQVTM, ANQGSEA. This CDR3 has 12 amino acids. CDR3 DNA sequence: TGCAGCGTTGACGACGGGGATGGGGGGTTGCATTTT. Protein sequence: CSVDDGDGGLHF.

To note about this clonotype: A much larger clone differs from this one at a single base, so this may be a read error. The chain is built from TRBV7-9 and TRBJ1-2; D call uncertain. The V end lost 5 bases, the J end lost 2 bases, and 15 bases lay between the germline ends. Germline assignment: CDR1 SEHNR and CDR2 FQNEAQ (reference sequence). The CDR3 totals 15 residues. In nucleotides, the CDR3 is TGTGCCAGCAGCCCCCCCGTGGGGTTGAACTATGGCTACACCTTC. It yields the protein CASSPPVGLNYGYTF.

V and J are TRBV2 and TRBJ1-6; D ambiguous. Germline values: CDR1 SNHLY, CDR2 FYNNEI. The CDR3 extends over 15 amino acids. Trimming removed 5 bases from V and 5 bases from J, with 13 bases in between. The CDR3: CASSYAEKNNSPLHF. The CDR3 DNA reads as TGTGCCAGCAGTTATGCAGAAAAGAATAATTCACCCCTCCACTTT.

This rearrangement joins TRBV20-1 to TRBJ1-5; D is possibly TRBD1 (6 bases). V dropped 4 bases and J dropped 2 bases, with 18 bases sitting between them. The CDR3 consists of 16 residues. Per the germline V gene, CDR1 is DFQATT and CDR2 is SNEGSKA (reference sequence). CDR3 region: CSAIQGGSGGNQPQHF. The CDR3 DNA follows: TGCAGTGCTATTCAAGGGGGGTCCGGAGGCAATCAGCCCCAGCATTTT.

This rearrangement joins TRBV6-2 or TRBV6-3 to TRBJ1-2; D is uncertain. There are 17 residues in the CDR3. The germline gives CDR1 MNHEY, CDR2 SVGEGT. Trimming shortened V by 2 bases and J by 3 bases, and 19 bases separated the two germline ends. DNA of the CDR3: TGTGCCAGCAGTTACGTCGCGAGTCGGGCGGATTACTATGGCTACACCTTC. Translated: CASSYVASRADYYGYTF.

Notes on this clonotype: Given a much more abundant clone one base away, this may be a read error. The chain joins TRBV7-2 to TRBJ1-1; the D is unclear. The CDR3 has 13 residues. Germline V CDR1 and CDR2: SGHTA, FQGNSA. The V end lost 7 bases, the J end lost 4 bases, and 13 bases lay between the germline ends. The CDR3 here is CASTTGGSTEAFF. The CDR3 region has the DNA TGTGCCAGCACCACGGGAGGGAGCACTGAAGCTTTCTTT.